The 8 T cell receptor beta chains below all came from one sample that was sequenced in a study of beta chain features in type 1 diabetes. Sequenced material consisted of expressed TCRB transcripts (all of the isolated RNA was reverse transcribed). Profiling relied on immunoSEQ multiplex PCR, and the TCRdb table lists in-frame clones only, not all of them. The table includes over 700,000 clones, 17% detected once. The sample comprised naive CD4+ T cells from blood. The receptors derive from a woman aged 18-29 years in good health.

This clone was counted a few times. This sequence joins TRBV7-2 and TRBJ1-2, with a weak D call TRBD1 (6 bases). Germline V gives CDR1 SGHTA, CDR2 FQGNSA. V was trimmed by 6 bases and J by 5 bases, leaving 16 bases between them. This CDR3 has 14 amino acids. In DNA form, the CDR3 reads TGTGCCAGCAGACATATAACAGGGACTTATGGCTACACCTTC. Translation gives CASRHITGTYGYTF.

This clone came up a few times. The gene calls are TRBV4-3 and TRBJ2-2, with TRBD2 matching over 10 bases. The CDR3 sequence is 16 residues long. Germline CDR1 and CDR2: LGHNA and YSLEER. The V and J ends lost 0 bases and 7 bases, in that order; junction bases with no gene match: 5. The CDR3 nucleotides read TGCGCCAGCAGCCAAGAAGCTAGCGGGAGTGGCGGGGAGCTGTTTTTT. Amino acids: CASSQEASGSGGELFF.

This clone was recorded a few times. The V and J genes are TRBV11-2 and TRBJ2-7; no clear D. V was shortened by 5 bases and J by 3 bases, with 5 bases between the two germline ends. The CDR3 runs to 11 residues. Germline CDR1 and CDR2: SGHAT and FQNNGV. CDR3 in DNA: TGTGCCAGCAGCCCCGACTACGAGCAGTACTTC. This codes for CASSPDYEQYF.

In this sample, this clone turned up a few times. CDR3 DNA: TGTGCCAGCAGCTTAGGGTATAGGGATACGCAGTATTTT. Protein sequence: CASSLGYRDTQYF. V gene TRBV7-3 combines with J gene TRBJ2-3; D remains unclear. CDR1 is SGHTA, CDR2 FQGTGA, per germline. The CDR3 spans 13 residues. V was pared by 2 bases and J by 6 bases, with 9 bases between.

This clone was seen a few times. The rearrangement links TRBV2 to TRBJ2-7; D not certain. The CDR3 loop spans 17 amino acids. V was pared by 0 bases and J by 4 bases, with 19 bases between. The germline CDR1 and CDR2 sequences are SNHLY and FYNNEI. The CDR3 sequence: CASSEATGRPKKYEQYF. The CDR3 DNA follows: TGTGCCAGCAGTGAAGCGACCGGCAGGCCAAAAAAGTACGAGCAGTACTTC.

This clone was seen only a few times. CDR3 bases: TGTGCCAGCAGCTTCCGCGCGGCTATCAACACCGGGGAGCTGTTTTTT. This gives the protein CASSFRAAINTGELFF. The gene calls are TRBV11-1 and TRBJ2-2; no definite D call. The V and J ends lost 3 bases and 2 bases respectively, with 13 bases between them. The CDR3 consists of 16 residues. Germline loops: CDR1 SGHAT, CDR2 FQDESV (reference sequence).

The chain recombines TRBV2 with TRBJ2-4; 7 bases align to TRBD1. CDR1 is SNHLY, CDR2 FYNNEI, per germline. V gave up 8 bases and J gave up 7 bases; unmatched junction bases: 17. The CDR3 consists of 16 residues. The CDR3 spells CASWQDRQGWSNIQYF. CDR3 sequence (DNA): TGTGCCAGCTGGCAAGATCGACAGGGATGGTCGAACATTCAGTACTTC.

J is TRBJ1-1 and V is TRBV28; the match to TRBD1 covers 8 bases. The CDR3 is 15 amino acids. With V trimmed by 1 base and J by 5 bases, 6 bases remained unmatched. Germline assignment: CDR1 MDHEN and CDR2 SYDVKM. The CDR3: CASSLYQGAWTEAFF. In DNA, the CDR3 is TGTGCCAGCAGTTTATACCAGGGGGCGTGGACTGAAGCTTTCTTT.